The following is a TCR beta chain sequence with its context. Assay: immunoSEQ multiplex PCR; the TCRdb copy retains only in-frame clones and omits some. The table shows 180,000 or so clones, with 90% to 95% occurring only once. The CDR3 runs to 18 residues. Trimming at V came to 2 bases and at J to 3 bases, leaving 14 bases not matched to a gene. Germline lookup yields CDR1 LNHNV and CDR2 YYDKDF (reference sequence). The sample comes from a study of control samples from healthy donors and cancer patients. Sample: blood. The rearrangement links TRBV15 to TRBJ1-1; 8 bases are shared with TRBD1. The sequence derives from a woman aged 55-70 years in good health. The CDR3 region has the DNA TGTGCCACCAGCAGACCCAATCCAAGGACAGGGAAATACACTGAAGCTTTCTTT. Translated: CATSRPNPRTGKYTEAFF.